A selection of T cell receptor beta chains follows, all from one sample in a study of Graves' ophthalmopathy and Graves' hyperthyroidism. Using its own MiXCR run on the multiplex PCR reads, TCRdb lists one record per CDR3 protein. This sample has roughly 300,000 distinct CDR3 sequences, with about 17% found just once. Input material: peripheral blood. These TCRs come from an adult man with Graves' ophthalmopathy. Each CDR3 is given with its conserved first and last residue. Fields, in order: J gene, V gene, clone size, D gene, CDR3 protein, CDR3 DNA. D genes are given only for firm matches. Not every row has a clone size; where given, it reads once, few, many or a size class.

TRBJ1-6,TRBV28,few,.,CASWNGVNNSPLHF,TGTGCCAGCTGGAACGGGGTAAATAATTCACCCCTCCACTTT
TRBJ2-7,TRBV6-1,many,.,CASKDGTYEQYF,TGTGCCAGCAAGGACGGAACCTACGAGCAGTACTTC
TRBJ2-2,TRBV6-1,.,TRBD2,CASSEGDSGSLNTGELFF,TGTGCCAGCAGTGAAGGGGATAGCGGGAGTCTGAACACCGGGGAGCTGTTTTTT
TRBJ2-7,TRBV20-1,.,.,CSASVALDYFYEQYF,TGCAGTGCCAGCGTAGCCCTGGACTACTTCTACGAGCAGTACTTC
TRBJ2-7,TRBV20-1,.,TRBD1,CSASGARTGLDEQYF,TGCAGTGCCAGCGGCGCCCGGACAGGGCTCGACGAGCAGTACTTC
TRBJ1-1,TRBV2,many,TRBD1,CASIRQGRVSEAFF,TGTGCCAGCATCAGACAGGGACGAGTCTCTGAAGCTTTCTTT
TRBJ2-4,TRBV5-1,many,TRBD1,CASSPDRGGNIQYF,TGCGCCAGCAGCCCGGACAGGGGAGGAAACATTCAGTACTTC
TRBJ2-7,TRBV6-5,many,.,CASSYTNRVRGPQYF,TGTGCCAGCAGTTACACGAACCGGGTTCGAGGGCCGCAGTACTTC
TRBJ2-7,TRBV10-3,many,.,CAISESSWGEQYF,TGTGCCATCAGTGAGTCTAGTTGGGGCGAGCAGTACTTC
TRBJ1-2,TRBV12-3/TRBV12-4,.,TRBD1,CASIVAAGGSYGYTF,TGTGCCAGCATAGTCGCGGCAGGGGGGTCTTATGGCTACACCTTC
TRBJ2-7,TRBV28,few,TRBD1,CASSTGQGRGHEQYF,TGTGCCAGCAGTACCGGACAGGGAAGGGGACACGAGCAGTACTTC
TRBJ1-1,TRBV30,many,.,CAWSGTAMNTEAFF,TGTGCCTGGAGTGGAACAGCCATGAACACTGAAGCTTTCTTT
TRBJ2-7,TRBV6-5,many,TRBD1,CASTGQGYEQYF,TGTGCCAGCACCGGACAGGGCTACGAGCAGTACTTC
TRBJ2-5,TRBV6-5,many,TRBD2,CASRSTRGGATQYF,TGTGCCAGCAGGTCGACCCGGGGGGGGGCGACCCAGTACTTC
TRBJ1-1,TRBV5-1,many,TRBD1,CASSLPQGAHTMAFF,TGCGCCAGCAGCTTGCCACAGGGGGCGCATACCATGGCTTTCTTT
TRBJ2-7,TRBV20-1,many,.,CSARDNREVVGVQYF,TGCAGTGCTAGAGATAACAGGGAGGTTGTCGGTGTGCAGTACTTC
TRBJ1-2,TRBV10-3,many,.,CAISTPHYGYTF,TGTGCCATCTCGACCCCCCACTATGGCTACACCTTC
TRBJ1-1,TRBV6-5,.,.,CASSYSFNLNTEAFF,TGTGCCAGCAGTTACTCTTTCAATTTGAACACTGAAGCTTTCTTT
TRBJ1-5,TRBV19,many,.,CATRDTRSNQPQHF,TGTGCCACTAGGGACACCCGAAGCAATCAGCCCCAGCATTTT
TRBJ1-1,TRBV11-2,many,.,CASSFGGKTMNTEAFF,TGTGCCAGCAGCTTCGGGGGTAAGACCATGAACACTGAAGCTTTCTTT
TRBJ1-1,TRBV5-1,many,TRBD1,CASSLRGRDTEAFF,TGCGCCAGCAGCTTAAGGGGGCGGGACACTGAAGCTTTCTTT
TRBJ1-1,TRBV11-2,many,.,CASSPLLGANTEAFF,TGTGCCAGCAGTCCGCTTTTGGGGGCGAACACTGAAGCTTTCTTT
TRBJ1-2,TRBV6-5,.,.,CASSSYGDGYTF,TGTGCCAGCAGTTCTTACGGGGATGGCTACACCTTC
TRBJ1-5,TRBV28,many,TRBD1,CASRSPGQGYQPQHF,TGTGCCAGCAGATCGCCGGGACAGGGTTATCAGCCCCAGCATTTT
TRBJ2-7,TRBV4-3,.,.,CASSQSTLQGGSYEQYF,TGCGCCAGCAGCCAATCTACGTTACAGGGAGGCTCCTACGAGCAGTACTTC
TRBJ2-5,TRBV29-1,.,TRBD2,CSVEDMASGETQYF,TGCAGCGTTGAAGATATGGCTAGCGGGGAGACCCAGTACTTC
TRBJ1-3,TRBV3-1,.,.,CAGSQARTSGNTIYF,TGTGCCGGCAGCCAAGCCCGGACCTCTGGAAACACCATATATTTT
TRBJ1-5,TRBV6-1,.,.,CASSENLDQPQHF,TGTGCCAGCAGTGAAAATCTAGATCAGCCCCAGCATTTT
TRBJ1-2,TRBV4-1,many,TRBD1,CASSQGGTAYGYTF,TGCGCCAGCAGCCAAGGAGGGACAGCCTATGGCTACACCTTC
TRBJ2-7,TRBV6-2/TRBV6-3,few,.,CASSEGFEQYF,TGTGCCAGCAGTGAGGGATTCGAGCAGTACTTC
TRBJ2-7,TRBV12-3/TRBV12-4,many,.,CASRKGRNAYEQYF,TGTGCCAGCAGGAAGGGACGAAACGCCTACGAGCAGTACTTC
TRBJ2-7,TRBV15,many,TRBD2,CATSRGLAGGSLQSSYEQYF,TGTGCCACCAGCAGAGGACTAGCGGGAGGGTCTCTACAGAGCTCCTACGAGCAGTACTTC
TRBJ1-2,TRBV30,many,.,CAWISRALGGRGYTF,TGTGCCTGGATATCCCGGGCTCTGGGGGGCCGGGGCTACACCTTC
TRBJ1-6,TRBV5-1,many,TRBD1,CASSNGTGHSPLHF,TGCGCCAGCAGCAACGGGACAGGTCATTCACCCCTCCACTTT
TRBJ1-3,TRBV4-3,many,.,CASSHAARPMSGNTIYF,TGCGCCAGCAGCCATGCCGCCAGGCCCATGTCTGGAAACACCATATATTTT
TRBJ2-7,TRBV20-1,many,TRBD1,CSASIPGTAYEQYF,TGCAGTGCTAGCATCCCCGGGACAGCATACGAGCAGTACTTC
TRBJ1-5,TRBV20-1,.,.,CSARGEDQPQHF,TGCAGTGCTCGAGGGGAGGATCAGCCCCAGCATTTT
TRBJ2-5,TRBV2,many,TRBD1,CASRRDRGPEVTQYF,TGTGCCAGCAGGAGGGACAGGGGGCCGGAGGTGACCCAGTACTTC
TRBJ2-7,TRBV6-5,many,TRBD2,CASSYSRGATYEQYF,TGTGCCAGCAGTTACTCGCGGGGGGCAACCTACGAGCAGTACTTC
TRBJ2-5,TRBV6-5,many,TRBD1,CASGGDRGETQYF,TGTGCCAGCGGAGGGGACAGGGGAGAGACCCAGTACTTC
TRBJ2-7,TRBV28,.,TRBD1,CASRWTGASSYEQYF,TGTGCCAGCAGGTGGACAGGGGCGTCCTCCTACGAGCAGTACTTC
TRBJ1-1,TRBV6-1,many,.,CASSEVWNTEAFF,TGTGCCAGCAGTGAAGTATGGAACACTGAAGCTTTCTTT
TRBJ1-2,TRBV28,many,.,CASSQRTSTRHGYTF,TGTGCCAGCAGCCAAAGGACATCTACCAGACATGGCTACACCTTC
TRBJ2-5,TRBV6-2/TRBV6-3,.,TRBD1,CASSADRGRWETQYF,TGTGCCAGCAGCGCTGACAGGGGGCGTTGGGAGACCCAGTACTTC
TRBJ2-7,TRBV6-5,many,.,CASSYARLAGIEQYF,TGTGCCAGCAGTTACGCGCGCTTGGCGGGGATCGAGCAGTACTTC
TRBJ1-1,TRBV6-1,.,.,CASRADPMNTEAFF,TGTGCCAGCCGAGCCGACCCCATGAACACTGAAGCTTTCTTT
TRBJ2-5,TRBV5-1,many,.,CASSLTVVSTTQYF,TGCGCCAGCAGCTTAACGGTGGTTTCGACGACCCAGTACTTC
TRBJ1-1,TRBV9,many,TRBD1,CASSGQGVEAFF,TGTGCCAGCAGTGGACAGGGGGTTGAAGCTTTCTTT
TRBJ1-1,TRBV27,many,.,CASSGHLEAFF,TGTGCCAGCAGTGGACACCTCGAAGCTTTCTTT
TRBJ1-3,TRBV6-1,once,.,CASSPQAGKGNTIYF,TGTGCCAGCAGTCCCCAAGCAGGGAAGGGAAACACCATATATTTT
TRBJ2-5,TRBV12-3/TRBV12-4,.,TRBD1,CASSRTGGQETQYF,TGTGCCAGCAGTCGGACAGGGGGTCAAGAGACCCAGTACTTC
TRBJ2-5,TRBV6-5,.,.,CASSHTPGRGAETQYF,TGTGCCAGCAGTCACACCCCCGGTCGAGGGGCAGAGACCCAGTACTTC
TRBJ2-5,TRBV5-6,many,.,CASSLVPGRGETQYF,TGTGCCAGCAGCTTGGTCCCAGGCCGGGGAGAGACCCAGTACTTC
TRBJ2-7,TRBV7-9,many,TRBD2,CASSLGGTSGSEYF,TGTGCCAGCAGCTTAGGGGGGACTAGCGGGAGTGAATACTTC
TRBJ2-5,TRBV4-1,many,.,CASSQFSRQETQYF,TGCGCCAGCAGCCAATTTTCGAGACAGGAGACCCAGTACTTC
TRBJ2-2,TRBV6-1,.,.,CASSPSFNTGELFF,TGTGCCAGCAGTCCCTCCTTTAACACCGGGGAGCTGTTTTTT
TRBJ1-2,TRBV20-1,many,TRBD1,CSARDPRGQYGYTF,TGCAGTGCTAGAGATCCCAGGGGGCAATATGGCTACACCTTC
TRBJ1-6,TRBV30,many,.,CAWSTGADSPLHF,TGTGCCTGGAGCACGGGGGCAGATTCACCCCTCCACTTT
TRBJ2-2,TRBV15,many,.,CATSQVTDTGELFF,TGTGCCACCAGCCAAGTTACGGACACCGGGGAGCTGTTTTTT